This TCR beta chain was recorded in a study of T cells of healthy individuals. The ends lost 6 bases at V and 0 bases at J; junction bases unmatched: 5. The length of the CDR3 is 16 residues. The V gene's germline CDR1 is SNHLY and CDR2 FYNNEI. This clonotype was seen a single time. MiXCR, applied by TCRdb to the 5' RACE reads, yields one record per CDR3 protein. The data contain over 95,000 distinct CDR3 sequences, 17% of them seen just once; the ten biggest clones take up 6.2%. The chain carries TRBV2 and TRBJ2-2, with TRBD1 matching over 9 bases. The receptor's source is a human donor in good health. The CDR3 loop reads CASRVTGGSNTGELFF. DNA for the CDR3: TGTGCCAGCAGGGTGACAGGGGGTTCGAACACCGGGGAGCTGTTTTTT. The full variable domain, completed using reference TRBV2 and TRBJ2-2, is EPEVTQTPSHQVTQMGQEVILRCVPISNHLYFYWYRQILGQKVEFLVSFYNNEISEKSEIFDDQFSVERPDGSNFTLKIRSTKLEDSAMYFCASRVTGGSNTGELFFGEGSRLTVL.